These 20 T cell receptor beta chains were all obtained from the same sample, sequenced in a study of CD4 T cells in relation to SARS-CoV-2 and coronaviruses. This table comes from immunoSEQ multiplex PCR, and its TCRdb copy is limited to in-frame clones, with some not included. The table shows 18,000 or so clones, with about 74% occurring only once. Before the COVID-19 pandemic, during about 2011-2019, CD4+ T cells were taken from unexposed donors. After 10 to 11 days of culture, CD4+ T cells were isolated. The antigens these receptors bind are not known. Sequenced sample: CD4+ T cells from PBMCs, cultured in vitro. The receptors stem from a human donor in good health.

This clone has only a few counts. V and J are TRBV18 and TRBJ1-1; tentative D call: TRBD1 (6 bases). The germline gives CDR1 KGHSH, CDR2 LQKENI. V lost 4 bases and J 6 bases, leaving 15 bases between the germline ends. The CDR3 extends over 14 amino acids. CDR3 coding DNA: TGTGCCAGCTCACTTAGGACAGCTATGGCTGAAGCTTTCTTT. It specifies CASSLRTAMAEAFF.

The genes are TRBV20-1 and TRBJ2-1; 9 bases align to TRBD2. CDR3 size: 12 residues. The trim removed 3 bases at V and 15 bases at J, leaving 9 bases unmatched. Germline lookup yields CDR1 DFQATT and CDR2 SNEGSKA (reference sequence). This chain's CDR3 is CSASEREAQRFF. DNA for the CDR3: TGCAGTGCTAGTGAGCGGGAGGCCCAGCGGTTCTTC.

This clone was counted between two and nine times. DNA for the CDR3: TGTGCCAGCAGCCAGGAAAATTCACCCCTCCACTTT. Translation: CASSQENSPLHF. This chain links TRBV3-1 (or the pseudogene TRBV3-2) with TRBJ1-6; D is uncertain. CDR3 length equals 12 residues. The germline CDR1 and CDR2 sequences are LGHDT and YNNKEL (reference sequence). V was shortened by 3 bases and J by 7 bases, with 4 bases between the two germline ends.

The table lists this clone with a count of one. The chain links TRBV11-2 to TRBJ2-1; D uncertain. V was cut by 6 bases and J by 6 bases, with 21 bases left in between. The CDR3 totals 16 residues. Germline V lookup: CDR1 SGHAT, CDR2 FQNNGV. The DNA for the CDR3 is TGTGCCAGCAGAAACGCCGGGCGGCGCTGGGTCAATGAGCAGTTCTTC. This encodes CASRNAGRRWVNEQFF.

The chain employs TRBV12-3 or TRBV12-4 and TRBJ2-2; D unresolved. Trimming removed 6 bases at V and 6 bases at J, with 8 bases between. The CDR3 is 12 residues long. CDR3 region: CASRGDAGELFF. CDR3 bases: TGTGCCAGCAGAGGTGACGCCGGGGAGCTGTTTTTT.

V gene TRBV28 combines with J gene TRBJ2-1, with D possibly TRBD1 on 6 matching bases. V lost 4 bases, J lost 3 bases, and 10 bases lay in between. The V gene's germline CDR1 is MDHEN and CDR2 SYDVKM. The CDR3 is 14 amino acids. The DNA for the CDR3 is TGTGCCAGCAGTTCCGGACAGTACTACAATGAGCAGTTCTTC. Translation gives CASSSGQYYNEQFF.

The chain is built from TRBV24-1 and TRBJ2-4, with unresolved D. The CDR3 sequence is 11 residues long. V lost 3 bases and J lost 8, with 4 bases in between. In germline, CDR1 is KGHDR, CDR2 SFDVKD. The DNA for the CDR3 is TGTGCCACCAGTGATGCCTACATTCAGTACTTC. It yields the protein CATSDAYIQYF.

The chain couples TRBV23-1 to TRBJ2-1; TRBD1 matches at 9 bases. TRBV23-1 belongs to the ORF category, with a function that is uncertain. The CDR3 loop spans 16 amino acids. After removal of 8 bases from V and 8 bases from J, the junction contained 16 bases not matched to a gene. This chain's CDR3 is CASGHRGRWDSDEQFF. The DNA of the CDR3 is TGCGCCAGCGGGCACAGGGGGCGCTGGGATTCCGATGAGCAGTTCTTC.

About this clone itself: This specimen includes other DNA sequences encoding the same CDR3. J is TRBJ1-5 and V is TRBV6-5, with no clear D. The germline gives CDR1 MNHEY, CDR2 SVGAGI. Trimming shortened V by 6 bases and J by 4 bases, and 10 bases separated the two germline ends. The CDR3 covers 13 residues. DNA for the CDR3: TGTGCCAGCAGGGCGGACGGTAATCAGCCCCAGCATTTT. This encodes CASRADGNQPQHF.

J is TRBJ2-1 and V is TRBV6-1; D unresolved. The CDR3 has 11 amino acids. Germline CDR1 MNHNS, CDR2 SASEGT. V lost 2 bases to trimming and J lost 8 bases, with 4 bases between them. CDR3 residues: CASSEWYEQFF. CDR3 sequence (DNA): TGTGCCAGCAGTGAATGGTATGAGCAGTTCTTC.

The chain carries TRBV9 and TRBJ2-3; D call uncertain. Trimming removed 2 bases from V and 5 bases from J, with 12 bases in between. The germline V gene encodes CDR1 SGDLS and CDR2 YYNGEE. This CDR3 region has 14 residues. This CDR3 is CASSVAERGDTQYF. CDR3 nucleotide sequence: TGTGCCAGCAGCGTCGCGGAGCGTGGAGATACGCAGTATTTT.

This chain links TRBV28 with TRBJ2-7; D remains unclear. The CDR3 contains 18 residues. The V end lost 4 bases, the J end lost 2 bases, and 24 bases lay between the germline ends. Germline values: CDR1 MDHEN, CDR2 SYDVKM. This CDR3 is CASSWNRRSLIATYEQYF. The DNA for the CDR3 is TGTGCCAGCAGTTGGAACCGACGGAGCCTAATCGCTACCTACGAGCAGTACTTC.

The chain uses TRBV21-1 and TRBJ2-1; the table's D call, TRBD2, has no DNA check behind it. TRBV21-1 is deemed a pseudogene. The CDR3 contains 18 residues. CDR3 in amino acids: CASSKFEWRLFSYNEQFF. CDR3 DNA: TGTGCCAGCAGCAAATTTGAATGGCGACTATTCTCCTACAATGAGCAGTTCTTC.

In DNA form, the CDR3 reads TGTGCCAGTAGTTCACTAGCGGAAGTCACAGATACGCAGTATTTT. Protein: CASSSLAEVTDTQYF. The chain combines TRBV19 with TRBJ2-3, with TRBD2 identical over 8 bases. J lost 2 bases, V lost 5 bases, and 6 bases had no gene match. Germline V gene sequence: CDR1 LNHDA, CDR2 SQIVND (reference sequence). This CDR3 is built from 15 residues.

A note on this clone: At one end the junction does not follow the germline gene, possibly because of a read error. The chain uses TRBV11-3 and TRBJ1-1; D uncertain. Germline CDR1 and CDR2: SGHNT and YENEEA. This CDR3 is 12 amino acids long. CDR3 in amino acids: CASSIDNTEAFF. In DNA, the CDR3 is TGTGCCAGCAGCATAGATAACACTGAAGCTTTCTTT.

This chain uses TRBV4-1 with TRBJ1-6; no clear D. The CDR3 is made up of 15 amino acids. CDR1 is MGHRA, CDR2 YSYEKL, per germline. V was cut by 0 bases and J by 9 bases, with 12 bases left in between. The CDR3 sequence: CASSQDRGFRSPLHF. The CDR3 coding sequence is TGCGCCAGCAGCCAAGATCGGGGTTTCCGTTCACCCCTCCACTTT.

A remark on this clone: An end of the junction differs from the germline gene, which may be a read error. This sequence joins TRBV30 and TRBJ2-3; TRBD2 agrees at 10 bases. Germline V lookup: CDR1 GTSNPN, CDR2 SVGIG (reference sequence). This CDR3 region has 18 residues. The CDR3: CAWKPKTAGGPSIDTQYF. In DNA form, the CDR3 reads TGTGCCTGGAAGCCGAAGACAGCGGGAGGGCCTAGCATAGATACGCAGTATTTT.

The J gene is TRBJ2-7, the V gene TRBV19, with TRBD1 as a possible D gene (7 bases). V was clipped by 1 base and J by 3 bases, with 10 bases between them. CDR1 and CDR2 from the germline V gene are LNHDA and SQIVND (reference sequence). The CDR3 covers 14 residues. The CDR3 reads CASSIARGDYEQYF. In DNA, the CDR3 is TGTGCCAGTAGTATAGCCAGGGGGGACTACGAGCAGTACTTC.

The chain couples TRBV19 to TRBJ2-5; 8 nucleotides match TRBD2. The CDR3 has 16 amino acids. J gave up 5 bases and V 4 bases, and 12 bases lay outside the gene matches. CDR1 and CDR2 (germline): LNHDA, SQIVND (reference sequence). The CDR3: CASSSTRVGGGETQYF. The CDR3, as DNA: TGTGCCAGTAGTAGTACCAGGGTTGGCGGGGGGGAGACCCAGTACTTC.

This clone was detected only a few times. The chain is built from TRBV10-3 and TRBJ2-7; TRBD1 aligns across 8 bases. The CDR3 is 13 residues long. V gave up 7 bases and J gave up 2 bases; unmatched junction bases: 4. The V gene's germline CDR1 is ENHRY and CDR2 SYGVKD. This chain's CDR3 is CAINRGTPYEQYF. CDR3 sequence (DNA): TGTGCCATCAACAGGGGGACCCCCTACGAGCAGTACTTC.